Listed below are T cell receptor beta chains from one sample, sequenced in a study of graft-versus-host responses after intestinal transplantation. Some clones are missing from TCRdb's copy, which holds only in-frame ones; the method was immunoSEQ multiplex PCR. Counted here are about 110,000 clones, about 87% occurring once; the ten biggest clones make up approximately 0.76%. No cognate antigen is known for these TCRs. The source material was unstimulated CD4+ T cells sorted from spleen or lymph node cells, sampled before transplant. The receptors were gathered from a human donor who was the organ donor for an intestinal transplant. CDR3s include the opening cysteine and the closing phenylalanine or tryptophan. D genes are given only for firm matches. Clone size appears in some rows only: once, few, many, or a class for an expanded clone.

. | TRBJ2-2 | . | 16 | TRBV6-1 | CASKEAFLSNTGELFF | TGTGCCAGCAAAGAAGCCTTCCTATCGAACACCGGGGAGCTGTTTTTT
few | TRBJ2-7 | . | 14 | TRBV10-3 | CAISETGSSYEQYF | TGTGCCATCAGTGAAACAGGGAGCTCCTACGAGCAGTACTTC
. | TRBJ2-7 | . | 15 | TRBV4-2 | CASSHGREKTYEQYF | TGTGCCAGCAGCCACGGACGGGAAAAAACCTACGAGCAGTACTTC
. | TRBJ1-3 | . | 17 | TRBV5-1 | CASSSGPRPSSGNTIYF | TGCGCCAGCAGCTCTGGCCCCCGGCCCTCCTCTGGAAACACCATATATTTT
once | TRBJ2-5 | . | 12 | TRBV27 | CATRAKGETQYF | TGTGCCACCCGGGCAAAAGGGGAGACCCAGTACTTC
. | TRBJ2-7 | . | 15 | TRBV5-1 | CASSLAGQPPHEQYF | TGCGCCAGCAGCTTGGCTGGACAGCCTCCTCACGAGCAGTACTTC
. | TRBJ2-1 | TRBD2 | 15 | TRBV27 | CASSPSGRYVNEQFF | TGTGCCAGCAGTCCCAGCGGGAGGTATGTGAATGAGCAGTTCTTC
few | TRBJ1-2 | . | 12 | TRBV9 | CASSPGVYGYTF | TGTGCCAGCAGCCCAGGGGTCTATGGCTACACCTTC
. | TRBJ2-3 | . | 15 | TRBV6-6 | CASSYSTPSTDTQYF | TGTGCCAGCAGTTACTCGACCCCGAGCACAGATACGCAGTATTTT
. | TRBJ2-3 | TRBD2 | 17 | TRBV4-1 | CASSQGRAGGLEDTQYF | TGCGCCAGCAGCCAAGGACGAGCGGGGGGGCTGGAGGATACGCAGTATTTT
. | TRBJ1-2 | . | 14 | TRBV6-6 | CASSLPGRAYGYTF | TGTGCCAGCAGTCTCCCCGGCAGGGCCTATGGCTACACCTTC
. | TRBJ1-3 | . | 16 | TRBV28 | CASGVQGPLSGNTIYF | TGTGCCAGCGGAGTACAGGGCCCTCTCTCTGGAAACACCATATATTTT
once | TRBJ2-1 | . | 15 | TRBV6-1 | CASRSRERSYNEQFF | TGTGCCAGCAGATCGAGGGAGCGGTCCTACAATGAGCAGTTCTTC
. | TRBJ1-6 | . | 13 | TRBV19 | CASSPQYNSPLHF | TGTGCCAGTAGTCCACAGTATAATTCACCCCTCCACTTT
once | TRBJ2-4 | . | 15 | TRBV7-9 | CASSLGGSAKNIQYF | TGTGCCAGCAGCTTAGGAGGGAGCGCCAAAAACATTCAGTACTTC
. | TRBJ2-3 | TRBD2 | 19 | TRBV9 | CASSSHRGLAGVSTDTQYF | TGTGCCAGCAGCTCCCACCGAGGATTAGCGGGGGTAAGCACAGATACGCAGTATTTT
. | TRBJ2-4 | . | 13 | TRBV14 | CASSQNGKNIQYF | TGTGCCAGCAGCCAAAACGGGAAAAACATTCAGTACTTC
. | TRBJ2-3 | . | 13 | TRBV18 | CASSPPGTDTQYF | TGTGCCAGCTCACCACCGGGCACAGATACGCAGTATTTT
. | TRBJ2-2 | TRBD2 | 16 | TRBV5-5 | CASSFLAGANTGELFF | TGTGCCAGCAGCTTTTTAGCGGGAGCGAACACCGGGGAGCTGTTTTTT
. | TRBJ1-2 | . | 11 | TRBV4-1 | CASSQEGSYTF | TGCGCCAGCAGCCAAGAGGGGAGCTACACCTTC
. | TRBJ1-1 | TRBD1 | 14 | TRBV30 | CAWSKGTANTEAFF | TGTGCCTGGAGTAAGGGGACAGCGAACACTGAAGCTTTCTTT
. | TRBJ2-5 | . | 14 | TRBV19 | CASSTGHPEETQYF | TGTGCCAGTAGTACGGGACACCCGGAGGAGACCCAGTACTTC
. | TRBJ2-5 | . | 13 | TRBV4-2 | CASSLQGGETQYF | TGTGCCAGCAGCCTACAGGGTGGTGAGACCCAGTACTTC
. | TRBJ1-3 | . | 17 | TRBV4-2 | CASSLLGQLGTGNTIYF | TGTGCCAGCAGCCTACTCGGACAGCTTGGAACTGGAAACACCATATATTTT
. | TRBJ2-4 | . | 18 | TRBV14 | CASSQVEVLGAAKNIQYF | TGTGCCAGCAGCCAAGTTGAAGTTCTAGGCGCCGCCAAAAACATTCAGTACTTC
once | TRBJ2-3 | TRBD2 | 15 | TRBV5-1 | CASSLLAGSTDTQYF | TGCGCCAGCAGCTTATTAGCGGGGAGCACAGATACGCAGTATTTT
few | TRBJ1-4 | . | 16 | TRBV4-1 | CASSQGMRGIEEKLFF | TGTGCCAGCAGCCAAGGTATGCGGGGGATCGAGGAAAAACTGTTTTTT
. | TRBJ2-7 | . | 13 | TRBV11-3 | CASSFQQGYEQYF | TGTGCCAGCAGCTTCCAACAGGGTTACGAGCAGTACTTC
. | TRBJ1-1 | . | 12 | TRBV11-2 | CASSLLSREAFF | TGTGCCAGCAGCTTACTCAGCAGGGAAGCTTTCTTT
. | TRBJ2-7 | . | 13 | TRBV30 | CAWNPGGSYEQYF | TGTGCCTGGAACCCGGGTGGGTCCTACGAGCAGTACTTC
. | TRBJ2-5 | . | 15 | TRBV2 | CASSEDGVGPGAQYF | TGTGCCAGCAGTGAAGACGGTGTGGGGCCCGGGGCCCAGTACTTC
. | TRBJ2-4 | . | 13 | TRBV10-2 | CASSESERNIQYF | TGCGCCAGCAGTGAGTCGGAGAGGAACATTCAGTACTTC
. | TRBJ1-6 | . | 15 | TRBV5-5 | CASSWAGRGGAPLHF | TGTGCCAGCAGCTGGGCGGGCAGGGGAGGTGCACCCCTCCACTTT
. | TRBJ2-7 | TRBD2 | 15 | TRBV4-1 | CASSGRTSGGYEQYF | TGCGCCAGCAGCGGACGGACTAGCGGGGGCTACGAGCAGTACTTC
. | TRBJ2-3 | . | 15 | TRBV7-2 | CASSLGLARTDTQYF | TGTGCCAGCAGCTTAGGTCTAGCCCGCACAGATACGCAGTATTTT
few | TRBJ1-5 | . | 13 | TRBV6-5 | CASSRQVNQPQHF | TGTGCCAGCAGCAGACAGGTAAATCAGCCCCAGCATTTT
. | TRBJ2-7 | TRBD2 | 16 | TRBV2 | CASILGGTSGSLEQYF | TGTGCCAGCATCTTGGGTGGGACTAGCGGGAGTCTCGAGCAGTACTTC
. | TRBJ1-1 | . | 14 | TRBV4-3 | CASSQPSANTEAFF | TGCGCCAGCAGCCAACCTTCAGCGAACACTGAAGCTTTCTTT
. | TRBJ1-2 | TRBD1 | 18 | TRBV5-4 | CASSLEWGTGAPVSGYTF | TGTGCCAGCAGCTTGGAGTGGGGGACAGGGGCGCCAGTGAGTGGCTACACCTTC
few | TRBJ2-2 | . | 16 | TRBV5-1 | CASSLVPAGNTGELFF | TGCGCCAGCAGCTTGGTGCCAGCGGGGAACACCGGGGAGCTGTTTTTT
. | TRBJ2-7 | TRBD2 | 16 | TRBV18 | CASSRLTSGGSYEQYF | TGTGCCAGCTCACGCCTAACTAGCGGGGGCTCCTACGAGCAGTACTTC
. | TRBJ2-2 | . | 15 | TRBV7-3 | CASSLAGSNTGELFF | TGTGCCAGCAGCTTAGCAGGGTCCAACACCGGGGAGCTGTTTTTT
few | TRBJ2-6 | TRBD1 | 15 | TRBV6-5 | CASSPDRSGANVLTF | TGTGCCAGCAGCCCGGACAGGTCTGGGGCCAACGTCCTGACTTTC
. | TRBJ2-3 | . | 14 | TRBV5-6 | CASSPPTSTDTQYF | TGTGCCAGCAGCCCCCCCACTAGCACAGATACGCAGTATTTT
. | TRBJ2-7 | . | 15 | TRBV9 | CASSRGPIASYEQYF | TGTGCCAGCAGCAGAGGTCCAATCGCCTCCTACGAGCAGTACTTC
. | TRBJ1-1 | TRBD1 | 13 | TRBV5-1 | CASSLLQGTEAFF | TGCGCCAGCAGCTTGTTACAGGGGACTGAAGCTTTCTTT
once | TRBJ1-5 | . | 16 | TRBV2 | CATCLGSPYSNQPQHF | TGTGCCACTTGCCTCGGGAGTCCTTATAGCAATCAGCCCCAGCATTTT
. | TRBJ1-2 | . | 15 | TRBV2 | CASSPPTSPNYGYTF | TGTGCCAGCAGTCCCCCGACCTCGCCTAACTATGGCTACACCTTC
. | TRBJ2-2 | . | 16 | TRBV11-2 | CASGLMGTGHQRELFF | TGTGCCAGCGGCTTAATGGGAACAGGGCACCAAAGGGAGCTGTTTTTT
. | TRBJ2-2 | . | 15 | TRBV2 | CASSGRDRGTGELLF | TGTGCCAGCAGTGGCCGGGACCGGGGCACCGGGGAGCTGCTTTTT
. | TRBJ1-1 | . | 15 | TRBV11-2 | CASSRGPAFMTEAFF | TGTGCCAGCAGCCGCGGTCCAGCTTTTATGACTGAAGCTTTCTTT
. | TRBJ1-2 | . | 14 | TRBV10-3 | CAIRTGQLNYGYTF | TGTGCCATCAGGACGGGACAACTGAACTATGGCTACACCTTC
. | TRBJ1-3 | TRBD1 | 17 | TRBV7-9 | CASSGRDSHFSGNTIYF | TGTGCCAGCAGCGGGAGGGACAGCCACTTCTCTGGAAACACCATATATTTT